These 27 T cell receptor beta chains were sequenced from one sample in a study of CD8+ T cells in alopecia areata. RNA extraction was followed by reverse transcription into cDNA, which acted as the sequencing template. The protocol was immunoSEQ multiplex PCR, while the TCRdb copy is restricted to in-frame clones and leaves out a portion. This table holds more than 250,000 clones with no singletons; the top ten claim roughly 1.2%. Cutaneous lymph nodes were pooled and cells sorted by CD4, CD8alpha, NKG2D, NKG2ACE and more. The sequencing input was CD4+ T cells sorted from a lymph node. These TCRs come from a C3H/HeJ mouse with alopecia areata. The strain is characterized by the MHC haplotype H2-k.

In the case of this clone: Mouse germline and gene names are used. The read is 4 residues too short to cover the CDR3 end, so that end is filled in from the germline J gene. The chain uses TRBV31 and TRBJ2-2, with TRBD2 identical over 11 bases. J lost 2 bases, V lost 4 bases, and 6 bases had no gene match. Germline V lookup: CDR1 GKSSPN, CDR2 SITVG. The CDR3 extends over 16 amino acids. The CDR3 here is CAWTTTGGANTGQLYF. The CDR3 bases that were read are TGTGCCTGGACTACAACTGGGGGGGCGAACACCGGG.

Only a few counts were recorded for this clone. Here the gene names and germline are mouse. The CDR3 extends 4 residues past the end of the read, so its final part is completed from the germline J gene. The gene calls are TRBV14 and TRBJ1-1, with 8 positions matching TRBD1. There are 16 residues in the CDR3. In germline, CDR1 is SGHDT, CDR2 FRDEAV. V lost 1 base and J lost 1; bases outside the gene matches: 6. The CDR3 reads CASSFRQGALNTEVFF. The sequenced part of the CDR3 DNA is TGTGCCAGCAGTTTCAGGCAGGGGGCTCTGAACACA.

This clone has more than one count but fewer than ten. Gene names follow the mouse nomenclature. The read gets to within 4 residues of the CDR3 end, and the germline J gene fills in the rest. This chain joins TRBV19 and TRBJ2-7, with 11 bases identical to TRBD2. V lost 6 bases, J lost 2 bases, and 7 bases stayed unmatched. The CDR3 consists of 15 residues. Germline V gene lookup returns CDR1 FNHDT and CDR2 SITEND (reference sequence). The CDR3 bases that were read are TGTGCCAGCATCTACCGGGACTGGGGGACCTAT. Amino acids: CASIYRDWGTY. The whole CDR3 protein reads CASIYRDWGTYEQYF.

This clone was seen only a few times. The genes are named according to mouse. Read sequence stops 4 residues before the CDR3 end, and the germline J gene provides the missing end. This chain joins TRBV5 and TRBJ2-3; D may be TRBD1 (5 bases). The CDR3 sequence is 15 residues long. The V end was cut by 0 bases, the J end by 2 bases, with 9 bases between. Germline CDR1 LGHNA, CDR2 YNLKQL (reference sequence). The CDR3 loop reads CASSQDPGFAETLYF. CDR3 DNA (partial): TGTGCCAGCAGCCAAGACCCAGGGTTTGCAGAA.

This clone has a count of ten or more. Gene names are mouse gene names. The DNA ends 3 residues before the CDR3 does, and the rest of the CDR3 is filled in from the germline J gene. The chain has TRBV13-1 and TRBJ1-3; D possibly corresponds to TRBD1 (6 bases). The germline gives CDR1 NSHNY, CDR2 SYGAGN. The CDR3 loop spans 12 amino acids. The part of the CDR3 DNA that was read is TGTGCCAGCAGTGATGGAAGGGGGTCG. Its translation: CASSDGRGS. The entire CDR3 is CASSDGRGSLYF.

Concerning this clone itself: The gene symbols are mouse symbols. The CDR3 end lies 4 residues beyond the end of the read and is filled in from the germline J gene. V and J are TRBV5 and TRBJ1-1; D may be TRBD1 (5 bases). CDR3 length: 16 residues. Germline assignment: CDR1 LGHNA and CDR2 YNLKQL (reference sequence). CDR3 sequence reads: CASSQDIRAGRTEVFF. The DNA read from the CDR3 is TGTGCCAGCAGCCAAGATATTAGGGCAGGGAGGACA.

Details on this clone: Any gene name here is a mouse gene name. The observed sequence ends 4 residues before the CDR3 terminus, with the missing tail filled in from the germline J gene. This chain joins TRBV1 and TRBJ2-5, with 8 bases that match TRBD2. Germline values: CDR1 NSQYPW, CDR2 LRSPGD (reference sequence). The CDR3 runs to 14 residues. CDR3 residues: CTCSGGGGKDTQYF. The sequenced CDR3 bases are TGCACCTGCAGTGGTGGGGGGGGCAAGGAC. Complete variable domain (other parts from reference TRBV1 and TRBJ2-5): VTLLEQNPRWRLVPRGQAVNLRCILKNSQYPWMSWYQQDLQKQLQWLFTLRSPGDKEVKSLPGADYLATRVTDTELRLQVANMSQGRTLYCTCSGGGGKDTQYFGPGTRLLVL.

This clone was counted only a few times. Mouse germline and gene names are used. Additional DNA sequences in this sample encode the identical CDR3. The sequenced CDR3 bases are TGTGCCAGCAGTGATGCTACAGGAGGCTCC. Its translation is CASSDATGGS. The CDR3 as a whole reads CASSDATGGSDYTF. This chain connects TRBV13-1 to TRBJ1-2; D perhaps matches TRBD1 (5 bases). The read ends 4 residues before the CDR3 terminus; that terminus is restored from the germline J gene. Trimming cost V 0 bases and J 4 bases, with 10 bases left between them. Germline V gives CDR1 NSHNY, CDR2 SYGAGN. This CDR3 has 14 residues.

Note on this clone: Mouse gene names and germline throughout. The observed sequence ends 4 residues before the CDR3 terminus, with the missing tail filled in from the germline J gene. The chain has TRBV1 and TRBJ1-1, with a weak D call TRBD1 (6 bases). The germline V gene encodes CDR1 NSQYPW and CDR2 LRSPGD (reference sequence). V lost 3 bases and J lost 4, with 9 bases in between. This CDR3 region has 13 residues. The CDR3 region is CTCSAAQGTEVFF. CDR3 DNA (partial): TGCACCTGCAGTGCGGCACAGGGCACA.

This clone has just a few counts. All gene names here are mouse names. The read ends 4 residues before the CDR3 terminus; that terminus is restored from the germline J gene. This chain uses TRBV13-1 with TRBJ2-4; the match to TRBD2 covers 12 bases. The CDR3 is 15 residues long. CDR1 and CDR2 (germline): NSHNY, SYGAGN. The CDR3 protein is CASSPPGTGGNTLYF. The sequenced CDR3 bases are TGTGCCAGCAGTCCCCCCGGGACTGGGGGGAAC.

Notes on this clone: Genes and germline are mouse. Read data end 4 residues before the CDR3 end; the end is taken from the germline J gene. The chain joins TRBV1 to TRBJ2-7; 9 bases agree with TRBD2. Germline values: CDR1 NSQYPW, CDR2 LRSPGD (reference sequence). The CDR3 totals 14 residues. The CDR3 reads CTCSAAGGEYEQYF. The sequenced part of the CDR3 DNA is TGCACCTGCAGTGCAGCTGGGGGGGAGTAT.

Comment on this clone: Gene and germline names: mouse. Sequencing ends 4 residues short of the CDR3 end; the germline J gene provides the rest. This chain joins TRBV13-1 and TRBJ2-3; D is possibly TRBD1 (6 bases). V lost 0 bases and J 0 bases, leaving 8 bases between the germline ends. In germline, CDR1 is NSHNY, CDR2 SYGAGN. The length of the CDR3 is 15 residues. Partial CDR3 DNA: TGTGCCAGCAGTGATGTGGGACATAGTGCAGAA. Translating gives CASSDVGHSAE. From start to end, the CDR3 is CASSDVGHSAETLYF.

Comments on this clone: Each gene name is a mouse one. With the read ending 4 residues before the CDR3 end, the germline J gene is used to fill in that end. The sample contains more than one DNA sequence encoding this CDR3. The chain has TRBV31 and TRBJ2-5; D might be TRBD2 (6 bases). Trimming pared 3 bases from V and 2 bases from J, leaving 6 bases between. The CDR3 spans 12 residues. Germline assignment: CDR1 GKSSPN and CDR2 SITVG. Partial CDR3 DNA: TGTGCCTGGAGACTGGGCCAAGAC. Amino acid sequence: CAWRLGQD. The complete CDR3 sequence is CAWRLGQDTQYF. The full variable domain, in which reference TRBV31 and TRBJ2-5 provide the parts outside the CDR3, is AQTIHQWPVAEIKAVGSPLSLGCTIKGKSSPNLYWYWQATGGTLQQLFYSITVGQVESVVQLNLSASRPKDDQFILSTEKLLLSHSGFYLCAWRLGQDTQYFGPGTRLLVL.

This clone came up a few times. Gene names denote mouse genes. The sequence runs out 4 residues before the end of the CDR3; the remainder is reconstructed from the germline J gene. The chain joins TRBV13-1 to TRBJ2-4, with 7 bases identical to TRBD2. Trimming took 0 bases from V and 0 from J; bases not matched to a gene: 1. This CDR3 has 15 residues. The germline V gene encodes CDR1 NSHNY and CDR2 SYGAGN. Partial CDR3 DNA: TGTGCCAGCAGTGATGGCTGGGGGAGTCAAAAC. This translates into CASSDGWGSQN. In full, the CDR3 is CASSDGWGSQNTLYF.

In regard to this clone: Mouse names are used for the genes. The read falls 4 residues short of the CDR3 end, and the missing part is taken from the germline J gene. The chain couples TRBV5 to TRBJ2-5; TRBD2 agrees at 7 bases. The ends lost 2 bases at V and 0 bases at J; junction bases unmatched: 5. Germline lookup yields CDR1 LGHNA and CDR2 YNLKQL (reference sequence). The CDR3 extends over 16 amino acids. The CDR3 is CASSQNWGVNQDTQYF. The sequenced CDR3 bases are TGTGCCAGCAGCCAAAACTGGGGTGTTAACCAAGAC.

For this clone: The gene names given are mouse names. The CDR3 sequence: CTCSTGQNNYAEQFF. Partial CDR3 DNA: TGCACCTGCAGTACCGGACAGAATAACTATGCT. The genes are TRBV1 and TRBJ2-1; perhaps TRBD1 as D (6 bases). The read gets to within 4 residues of the CDR3 end, and the germline J gene fills in the rest. The length of the CDR3 is 15 residues. V was pared by 5 bases and J by 0 bases, with 11 bases between. Germline V gene data show CDR1 as NSQYPW and CDR2 as LRSPGD (reference sequence).

This clone was counted between two and nine times. Mouse germline and gene names are used. Other DNA sequences in this sample translate to the same CDR3. The part of the CDR3 DNA that was read is TGCACCTGCAGTGCAGATACACAACAAGAC. Its translation is CTCSADTQQD. The entire CDR3 protein is CTCSADTQQDTQYF. The chain is built from TRBV1 and TRBJ2-5; D uncertain. The read ends 4 residues shy of where the CDR3 ends; the end is completed using the germline J gene. The CDR3 totals 14 residues. Germline V lookup: CDR1 NSQYPW, CDR2 LRSPGD (reference sequence). V lost 0 bases and J lost 3, with 7 bases in between.

Remarks on this clone: The gene symbols are mouse symbols. The CDR3 is cut off 4 residues early in the read; its end comes from the germline J gene. J is TRBJ2-3 and V is TRBV13-1; TRBD1 agrees at 8 bases. Germline trimming cut 4 bases from V and 2 bases from J; bases unmatched to any gene: 3. Germline CDR1 NSHNY, CDR2 SYGAGN. The CDR3 consists of 14 residues. The CDR3 here is CASSSQGVAETLYF. Incomplete CDR3 DNA: TGTGCCAGCAGTTCACAGGGGGTTGCAGAA.

This clone was counted many times. Gene names are the mouse ones. The DNA ends 4 residues before the CDR3 does, and the rest of the CDR3 is filled in from the germline J gene. The identical CDR3 is also encoded by other nucleotide sequences in the sample. This chain uses TRBV17 with TRBJ2-1, with 9 bases identical to TRBD1. This CDR3 is 15 amino acids long. CDR1 MNHDT and CDR2 YYDKIL come from the germline V gene. Trimming took 6 bases from V and 0 from J; bases not matched to a gene: 3. CDR3 DNA (partial): TGTGCTAGCAGGGACAGGGGCGGTAACTATGCT. Translated: CASRDRGGNYA. The whole CDR3 region reads CASRDRGGNYAEQFF.

About this clone: Gene names follow the mouse nomenclature. The read ends 4 residues before the CDR3 terminus; that terminus is restored from the germline J gene. The sample holds other DNA sequences that translate to the same CDR3. This chain joins TRBV1 and TRBJ1-1; the D is unclear. V was pared by 0 bases and J by 1 base, with 6 bases between. Per the germline V gene, CDR1 is NSQYPW and CDR2 is LRSPGD (reference sequence). The CDR3 runs to 14 residues. The CDR3: CTCSADRRNTEVFF. CDR3 DNA (partial): TGCACCTGCAGTGCAGATCGCAGAAACACA.

The table lists this clone with many counts. The genes are named according to mouse. Coverage ceases 4 residues before the CDR3 finishes, and the germline J gene fills in the end. The rearrangement joins TRBV13-1 to TRBJ1-2; tentatively, D is TRBD1 (6 bases). The CDR3 extends over 15 amino acids. Trimming removed 2 bases at V and 0 bases at J, with 11 bases between. Germline V gives CDR1 NSHNY, CDR2 SYGAGN. CDR3 bases read: TGTGCCAGCAGTGAGAAGGAGGGGGCAAACTCC. This codes for CASSEKEGANS. The complete CDR3 reads CASSEKEGANSDYTF.

Worth noting for this clone: The germline and genes are mouse ones. The read falls 4 residues short of the CDR3 end, and the missing part is taken from the germline J gene. This chain uses TRBV1 with TRBJ1-1; D might be TRBD1 (5 bases). The germline CDR1 and CDR2 sequences are NSQYPW and LRSPGD (reference sequence). The CDR3 covers 13 residues. The CDR3 bases that were read are TGCACCTGCAGTCGGGACTGGGGGAGA. Its protein product is CTCSRDWGR. The CDR3 in its entirety is CTCSRDWGREVFF.

As concerns this clone: Gene names and germline refer to mouse. The read stops 4 residues short of the end of the CDR3; the missing end is completed from the germline J gene. The chain couples TRBV31 to TRBJ2-3; 7 positions match TRBD2. The V and J ends lost 0 bases and 0 bases, in that order; junction bases with no gene match: 6. CDR1 and CDR2 (germline): GKSSPN, SITVG. The CDR3 length is 16 residues. Partial CDR3 DNA: TGTGCCTGGAGTCTTTGGGGGGACTCTAGTGCAGAA. Its translation is CAWSLWGDSSAE. The full-length CDR3 reads as CAWSLWGDSSAETLYF.

A note on this clone: Gene names are mouse gene names. The sequenced fragment ends 4 residues before the CDR3 boundary, so the rest is inferred from the germline J gene. V gene TRBV13-3 combines with J gene TRBJ2-2; TRBD1 agrees at 9 bases. This CDR3 region has 15 residues. Germline assignment: CDR1 NNHDY and CDR2 SYVADS. V was pared by 5 bases and J by 0 bases, with 2 bases of the junction left unmatched. CDR3 residues: CASRGTGSNTGQLYF. The sequenced CDR3 bases are TGTGCCAGCAGAGGGACAGGGTCAAACACCGGG.

This clone was seen at least ten times. Gene names refer to mouse genes. The CDR3 goes on 4 residues after the read ends, and that part is filled in from the germline J gene. The V gene is TRBV17, the J gene TRBJ2-1, with 11 bases aligning to TRBD1. Germline CDR1 is MNHDT and CDR2 is YYDKIL. This CDR3 comprises 14 residues. The CDR3: CASSRGTGGAEQFF. CDR3 bases read: TGTGCTAGCAGTAGAGGGACAGGGGGCGCT.

This clone appeared a few times. A clone one base away is much larger, so this may be a read error. Genes here carry mouse names. The observed sequence ends 3 residues before the CDR3 terminus, with the missing tail filled in from the germline J gene. The chain carries TRBV13-3 and TRBJ1-6, with D possibly being TRBD1 (5 bases). TRBJ1-6 is an open reading frame, and its role is uncertain. The length of the CDR3 is 15 residues. Germline V gene sequence: CDR1 NNHDY, CDR2 SYVADS. V was clipped by 5 bases and J by 0 bases, with 9 bases between them. CDR3 DNA, as far as it was read: TGTGCCAGCAGCCAACAGGATTCCTATAATTCGCCC. This translates into CASSQQDSYNSP. The whole CDR3 reads CASSQQDSYNSPLYF.

A few counts support this clone. Gene names follow the mouse nomenclature. The sequenced part of the CDR3 DNA is TGTGCCAGCAGCCGACGGGACTGGGGGTATGCT. Its translation is CASSRRDWGYA. In full, the CDR3 reads CASSRRDWGYAEQFF. The rearrangement links TRBV4 to TRBJ2-1; 11 bases are shared with TRBD2. The CDR3 end lies 4 residues beyond the end of the read and is filled in from the germline J gene. With 5 bases clipped from V and 4 bases from J, the junction kept 4 bases outside the gene matches. The CDR3 is 15 residues long. Germline lookup yields CDR1 LGHDT and CDR2 YNNKQL (reference sequence).